These T cell receptor beta chains were read from a single sample in a study of blood T cell repertoires in COVID-19. Assay used: immunoSEQ multiplex PCR; TCRdb lists only in-frame clones, some missing. Of about 210,000 clones in the sample, around nine tenths were seen once. Source material: peripheral blood. The receptors here all came from a man aged 18 to 35 with active or convalescent COVID-19. Both conserved end residues are part of each CDR3. The D gene is left open where the match is weak. Not all rows give a size; the values are once, few, many and, for expanded clones, a class.

clone size: -; D gene: -; J gene: TRBJ1-1; V gene: TRBV30; CDR3 protein: CAWSVPRGMNTEAFF; CDR3 DNA: TGTGCCTGGAGTGTCCCCAGGGGAATGAACACTGAAGCTTTCTTT
clone size: -; D gene: -; J gene: TRBJ2-5; V gene: TRBV3-1/TRBV3-2; CDR3 protein: CASSQERGFQETQYF; CDR3 DNA: TGTGCCAGCAGCCAAGAACGCGGATTCCAAGAGACCCAGTACTTC
clone size: -; D gene: TRBD2; J gene: TRBJ2-1; V gene: TRBV3-1/TRBV3-2; CDR3 protein: CASKEGLAGVYEQFF; CDR3 DNA: TGTGCCAGTAAAGAGGGACTAGCGGGAGTTTATGAGCAGTTCTTC
clone size: -; D gene: -; J gene: TRBJ2-7; V gene: TRBV3-1/TRBV3-2; CDR3 protein: CASSQSGDEQYF; CDR3 DNA: TGTGCCAGCAGCCAATCAGGGGACGAGCAGTACTTC
clone size: -; D gene: TRBD2; J gene: TRBJ2-1; V gene: TRBV5-1; CDR3 protein: CASSLALAGGYNEQFF; CDR3 DNA: TGCGCCAGCAGCTTGGCACTAGCGGGGGGGTACAATGAGCAGTTCTTC
clone size: -; D gene: TRBD1; J gene: TRBJ1-3; V gene: TRBV27; CDR3 protein: CASSLSGTGVGNTIYF; CDR3 DNA: TGTGCCAGCAGTTTATCGGGGACAGGGGTAGGAAACACCATATATTTT
clone size: few; D gene: TRBD2; J gene: TRBJ2-3; V gene: TRBV2; CDR3 protein: CASSENLAGASTDTQYF; CDR3 DNA: TGTGCCAGCAGTGAAAATTTAGCGGGGGCTAGCACAGATACGCAGTATTTT
clone size: few; D gene: TRBD2; J gene: TRBJ2-3; V gene: TRBV2; CDR3 protein: CASISLFAGESDTQYF; CDR3 DNA: TGTGCCAGCATCTCCCTTTTCGCGGGGGAGTCAGATACGCAGTATTTT
clone size: once; D gene: TRBD2; J gene: TRBJ2-7; V gene: TRBV11-2; CDR3 protein: CASSLNRLAGSGEQYF; CDR3 DNA: TGTGCCAGCAGCTTAAACCGACTAGCGGGGTCAGGCGAGCAGTACTTC
clone size: -; D gene: TRBD1; J gene: TRBJ1-5; V gene: TRBV28; CDR3 protein: CASSQATGGGGQPQHF; CDR3 DNA: TGTGCCAGCAGTCAAGCGACAGGGGGCGGAGGTCAGCCCCAGCATTTT
clone size: -; D gene: -; J gene: TRBJ2-3; V gene: TRBV11-3; CDR3 protein: CASSLTARGTQYF; CDR3 DNA: TGTGCCAGCAGCTTAACGGCGCGAGGTACGCAGTATTTT
clone size: few; D gene: TRBD1; J gene: TRBJ1-2; V gene: TRBV30; CDR3 protein: CAWAPDRAGYTF; CDR3 DNA: TGTGCCTGGGCACCAGACAGGGCTGGCTACACCTTC
clone size: -; D gene: TRBD1; J gene: TRBJ2-3; V gene: TRBV24-1; CDR3 protein: CATSDTGTGNTDTQYF; CDR3 DNA: TGTGCCACCAGTGACACCGGGACAGGGAACACAGATACGCAGTATTTT
clone size: -; D gene: TRBD2; J gene: TRBJ2-3; V gene: TRBV9; CDR3 protein: CASSAPTKAGDTDTQYF; CDR3 DNA: TGTGCCAGCAGCGCCCCAACAAAAGCGGGGGACACAGATACGCAGTATTTT
clone size: -; D gene: -; J gene: TRBJ1-3; V gene: TRBV6-1; CDR3 protein: CASSDRSLGNTIYF; CDR3 DNA: TGTGCCAGCAGTGACCGGAGCCTTGGAAACACCATATATTTT
clone size: -; D gene: -; J gene: TRBJ1-6; V gene: TRBV30; CDR3 protein: CALGTSGTSPLHF; CDR3 DNA: TGTGCCCTGGGTACCTCGGGGACATCACCCCTCCACTTT
clone size: -; D gene: -; J gene: TRBJ2-1; V gene: TRBV18; CDR3 protein: CASSPQLNVNRGEQFF; CDR3 DNA: TGTGCCAGCTCACCTCAACTGAATGTTAACCGGGGTGAGCAGTTCTTC
clone size: -; D gene: -; J gene: TRBJ1-1; V gene: TRBV12-3/TRBV12-4; CDR3 protein: CASSGTSGSRAFF; CDR3 DNA: TGTGCCAGCAGTGGGACTAGTGGGAGCAGGGCTTTCTTT
clone size: -; D gene: -; J gene: TRBJ2-7; V gene: TRBV12-5; CDR3 protein: CASGGGDSGQAQYF; CDR3 DNA: TGTGCTAGTGGTGGGGGAGATAGCGGTCAGGCGCAGTACTTC
clone size: -; D gene: -; J gene: TRBJ2-2; V gene: TRBV23-1; CDR3 protein: CASHPVRVPRRETNTGELFF; CDR3 DNA: TGCGCCAGTCACCCAGTGAGGGTCCCCCGCCGGGAGACAAACACCGGGGAGCTGTTTTTT
clone size: -; D gene: -; J gene: TRBJ2-7; V gene: TRBV7-9; CDR3 protein: CASSSGRIYEQYF; CDR3 DNA: TGTGCCAGCAGCTCAGGTCGGATATACGAGCAGTACTTC
clone size: few; D gene: -; J gene: TRBJ1-5; V gene: TRBV30; CDR3 protein: CAWSGASSLQPQHF; CDR3 DNA: TGTGCCTGGAGTGGAGCGTCGTCGCTTCAGCCCCAGCATTTT
clone size: -; D gene: TRBD2; J gene: TRBJ2-1; V gene: TRBV5-4; CDR3 protein: CASSLGRASGPSYNEQFF; CDR3 DNA: TGTGCCAGCAGCTTGGGGAGGGCTAGCGGGCCCTCCTACAATGAGCAGTTCTTC